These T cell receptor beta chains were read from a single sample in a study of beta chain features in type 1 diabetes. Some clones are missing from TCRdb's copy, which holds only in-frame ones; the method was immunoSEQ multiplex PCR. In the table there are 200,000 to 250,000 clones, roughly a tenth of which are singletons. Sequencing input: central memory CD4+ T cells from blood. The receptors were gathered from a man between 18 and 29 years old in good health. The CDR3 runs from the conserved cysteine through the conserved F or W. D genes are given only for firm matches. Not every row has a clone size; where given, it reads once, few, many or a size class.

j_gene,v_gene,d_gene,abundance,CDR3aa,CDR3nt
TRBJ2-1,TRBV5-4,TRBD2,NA,CASSLPSGSSYNEQFF,TGTGCCAGCAGCTTGCCGAGCGGGAGCTCCTACAATGAGCAGTTCTTC
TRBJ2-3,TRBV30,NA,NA,CAWSGGNQVGTDTQYF,TGTGCCTGGAGTGGGGGTAACCAGGTCGGCACAGATACGCAGTATTTT
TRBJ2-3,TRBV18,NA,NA,CASSTRTGATDTQYF,TGTGCCAGCTCAACTCGGACGGGAGCCACAGATACGCAGTATTTT
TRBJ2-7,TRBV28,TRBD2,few,CASSASGHYEQYF,TGTGCCAGCAGCGCTAGCGGCCACTACGAGCAGTACTTC
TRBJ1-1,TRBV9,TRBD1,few,CASSPPTGDTEAFF,TGTGCCAGCAGCCCCCCCACAGGGGACACTGAAGCTTTCTTT
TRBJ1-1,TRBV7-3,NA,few,CASSSGAEDFF,TGTGCCAGCAGCTCAGGTGCTGAAGATTTCTTT
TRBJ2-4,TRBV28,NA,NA,CASSALAKNIQYF,TGTGCCAGCAGCGCCCTAGCCAAAAACATTCAGTACTTC
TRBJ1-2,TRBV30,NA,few,CAWSGAVGYGYTF,TGTGCCTGGAGTGGTGCAGTTGGCTATGGCTACACCTTC
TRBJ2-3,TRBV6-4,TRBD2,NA,CASSPKRGGRTDTQYF,TGTGCCAGCAGCCCCAAAAGGGGCGGGAGAACAGATACGCAGTATTTT
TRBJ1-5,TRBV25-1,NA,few,CASSAGNQPQHF,TGTGCCAGCAGTGCGGGCAATCAGCCCCAGCATTTT
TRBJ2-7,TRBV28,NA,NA,CASSFLTYEQYF,TGTGCCAGCAGTTTCCTGACCTACGAGCAGTACTTC
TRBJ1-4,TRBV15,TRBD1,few,CATSPDRAAEKLFF,TGTGCCACCAGTCCAGACAGGGCCGCCGAAAAACTGTTTTTT
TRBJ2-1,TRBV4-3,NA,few,CASSKEVLDEQFF,TGCGCCAGCAGCAAAGAAGTGCTGGATGAGCAGTTCTTC
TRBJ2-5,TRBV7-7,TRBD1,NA,CASSLRDRGEETQYF,TGTGCCAGCAGCTTACGGGACAGGGGTGAGGAGACCCAGTACTTC
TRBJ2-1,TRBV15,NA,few,CATSVAYSYNEQFF,TGTGCCACCAGCGTCGCTTACTCCTACAATGAGCAGTTCTTC
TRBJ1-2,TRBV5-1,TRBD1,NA,CASSGQEGYTF,TGCGCCAGCAGCGGACAGGAAGGCTACACCTTC
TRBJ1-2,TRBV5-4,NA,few,CASSLALTDYGYTF,TGTGCCAGCAGCTTGGCCTTGACGGACTATGGCTACACCTTC
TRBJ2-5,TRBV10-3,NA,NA,CAIREAMGAEETQYF,TGTGCCATCAGGGAGGCGATGGGGGCCGAAGAGACCCAGTACTTC
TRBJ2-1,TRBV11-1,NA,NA,CASSPRGSPSDNEQFF,TGTGCCAGCAGCCCACGTGGAAGCCCTTCGGACAATGAGCAGTTCTTC
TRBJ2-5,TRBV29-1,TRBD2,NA,CSVNSPAGAAETQYF,TGCAGCGTGAACTCCCCGGCGGGAGCAGCGGAGACCCAGTACTTC
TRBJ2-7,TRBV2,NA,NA,CASSEARSSDPTDEQYF,TGTGCCAGCAGTGAAGCGCGATCCTCGGATCCTACCGACGAGCAGTACTTC
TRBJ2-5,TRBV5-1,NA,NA,CASSLQGSRETQYF,TGCGCCAGCAGCTTGCAGGGGTCGAGGGAGACCCAGTACTTC
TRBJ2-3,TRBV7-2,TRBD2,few,CASSSLAGGGTDTQYF,TGTGCCAGCAGCTCTTTAGCGGGAGGGGGGACAGATACGCAGTATTTT
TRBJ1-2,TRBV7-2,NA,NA,CASSPGIGYGYTF,TGTGCCAGCAGCCCCGGAATAGGGTATGGCTACACCTTC
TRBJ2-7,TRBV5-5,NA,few,CASSQVQGGEQYF,TGTGCCAGCAGCCAGGTCCAGGGTGGCGAGCAGTACTTC
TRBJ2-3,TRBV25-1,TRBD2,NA,CASSGLEGLAAGGDTQYF,TGTGCCAGCAGTGGCCTAGAGGGACTAGCGGCCGGGGGAGATACGCAGTATTTT
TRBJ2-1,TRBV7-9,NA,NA,CASSLEPGASSYNEQFF,TGTGCCAGCAGCTTAGAACCCGGGGCAAGCTCCTACAATGAGCAGTTCTTC
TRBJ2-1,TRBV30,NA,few,CAWSGSYNEQFF,TGTGCCTGGAGTGGTAGCTACAATGAGCAGTTCTTC
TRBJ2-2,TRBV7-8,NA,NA,CASSLARTGELFF,TGTGCCAGCAGCTTAGCGCGGACGGGGGAGCTGTTTTTT
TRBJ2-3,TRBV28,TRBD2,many,CASSPWGLAGADTQYF,TGTGCCAGCAGTCCATGGGGACTAGCGGGAGCAGATACGCAGTATTTT
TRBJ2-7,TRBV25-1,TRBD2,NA,CASSESGTFYEQYF,TGTGCCAGCAGTGAAAGCGGGACGTTCTACGAGCAGTACTTC
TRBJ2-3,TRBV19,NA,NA,CASSQGRADTQYF,TGTGCCAGTAGCCAGGGCCGTGCAGATACGCAGTATTTT
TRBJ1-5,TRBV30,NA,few,CAWNPRGGSNQPQHF,TGTGCCTGGAACCCTAGGGGTGGGAGCAATCAGCCCCAGCATTTT
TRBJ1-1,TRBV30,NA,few,CAWSVRSDTEAFF,TGTGCCTGGAGTGTACGGTCAGACACTGAAGCTTTCTTT
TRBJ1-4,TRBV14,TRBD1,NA,CASSQEKGTGGEKLFF,TGTGCCAGCAGCCAAGAGAAGGGGACAGGAGGGGAAAAACTGTTTTTT
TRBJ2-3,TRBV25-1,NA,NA,CASSEFTDTQYF,TGTGCCAGCAGTGAATTCACAGATACGCAGTATTTT
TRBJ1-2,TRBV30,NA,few,CAWNKAAGEYGYTF,TGTGCCTGGAACAAGGCGGCAGGAGAATATGGCTACACCTTC
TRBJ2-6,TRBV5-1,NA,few,CASSLRQASGANVLTF,TGCGCCAGCAGCCTACGACAAGCCTCTGGGGCCAACGTCCTGACTTTC
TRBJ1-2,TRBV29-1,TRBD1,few,CSGLTGASYGYTF,TGCAGCGGCTTAACAGGGGCGAGCTATGGCTACACCTTC
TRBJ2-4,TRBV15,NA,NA,CATSRVSSAGAGAKNIQYF,TGTGCCACCAGCAGAGTTAGTTCAGCCGGAGCGGGAGCCAAAAACATTCAGTACTTC
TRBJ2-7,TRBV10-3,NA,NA,CASRIPGLEAHEQYF,TGTGCCAGCAGAATTCCGGGATTGGAGGCCCACGAGCAGTACTTC
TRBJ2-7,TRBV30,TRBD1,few,CAWSETGLEQYF,TGTGCCTGGAGTGAGACAGGGTTAGAGCAGTACTTC
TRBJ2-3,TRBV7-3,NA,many,CASSRDNPSTDTQYF,TGTGCCAGCAGCCGGGACAATCCTAGCACAGATACGCAGTATTTT
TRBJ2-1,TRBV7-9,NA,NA,CASSPEGSSYNEQFF,TGTGCCAGCAGCCCCGAGGGGAGCTCCTACAATGAGCAGTTCTTC
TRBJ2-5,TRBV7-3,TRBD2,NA,CASSGAGLAGQETQYF,TGTGCCAGCAGCGGGGCGGGACTAGCGGGACAAGAGACCCAGTACTTC
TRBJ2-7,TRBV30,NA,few,CAWESAGSYEQYF,TGTGCCTGGGAAAGCGCAGGGTCCTACGAGCAGTACTTC
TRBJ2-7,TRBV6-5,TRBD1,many,CASRQGQGYEQYF,TGTGCCAGCAGACAGGGACAGGGCTACGAGCAGTACTTC
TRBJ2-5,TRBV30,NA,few,CAWSVSVGSYQETQYF,TGTGCCTGGAGTGTATCGGTGGGGTCGTACCAAGAGACCCAGTACTTC
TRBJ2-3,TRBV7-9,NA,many,CASSTPQGYTDTQYF,TGTGCCAGCAGTACACCCCAGGGCTACACAGATACGCAGTATTTT
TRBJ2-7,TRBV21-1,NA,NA,CASSNYDEQYF,TGTGCCAGCAGCAATTACGACGAGCAGTACTTC
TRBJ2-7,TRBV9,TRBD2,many,CASSTSESEQYF,TGTGCCAGCAGCACTAGCGAGAGCGAGCAGTACTTC
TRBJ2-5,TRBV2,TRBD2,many,CASSGSGRAVETQYF,TGTGCCAGCAGTGGAAGCGGGAGGGCCGTTGAGACCCAGTACTTC
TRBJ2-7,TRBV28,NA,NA,CASTPSPGGLLSYEQYF,TGTGCCAGCACTCCATCCCCGGGCGGGCTCCTGTCCTACGAGCAGTACTTC